Listed here are 23 T cell receptor beta chains from one sample, sequenced in a study of cytomegalovirus exposure and HLA in healthy donors (dated by TCRdb to about 2017). Library prep was done by the immunoSEQ multiplex PCR assay. For the multiplex PCR, a mixture combining 60 forward primers for TCR Vbeta segments and 13 reverse primers for TCR Jbeta segments was used. TCRdb holds this immuneACCESS table with in-frame rearrangements only. Some clones are missing; in checked studies, unresolved V genes explain under half, and the rest has no known cause. The sample profile shows some 120,000 clones; roughly 77% of them were found once. The ten largest clonotypes hold about 1.7% of the sample. Specimen: PBMCs. The receptor set was obtained from a man between 18 and 29 years old in good health and CMV-seronegative.

The chain uses TRBV7-2 and TRBJ2-1, with D possibly matching TRBD1 (5 bases). V lost 5 bases and J 7 bases, leaving 12 bases between the germline ends. This CDR3 has 13 residues. Looked up from germline, CDR1 is SGHTA and CDR2 is FQGNSA. In DNA form, the CDR3 reads TGTGCCAGCAGCCAAAACCAGGGAAATGAGCAGTTCTTC. Translating gives CASSQNQGNEQFF.

The chain couples TRBV4-2 to TRBJ2-7, with TRBD1 matching over 7 bases. Per germline, CDR1 LGHNA and CDR2 YNFKEQ. This CDR3 comprises 16 residues. J lost 1 base, V lost 0 bases, and 6 bases had no gene match. CDR3 DNA sequence: TGTGCCAGCAGCCAAGATGGACAGGAGAGTTCCTACGAGCAGTACTTC. Its translation is CASSQDGQESSYEQYF.

This clone was recorded a few times. The chain couples TRBV7-3 to TRBJ2-3, with D possibly being TRBD2 (7 bases). The CDR3 loop spans 15 amino acids. The germline V and J ends were trimmed by 7 bases and 4 bases, with 18 bases remaining between them. Germline V gene lookup returns CDR1 SGHTA and CDR2 FQGTGA. The CDR3: CASTTMAGAPDTQYF. As DNA, the CDR3 is TGTGCCAGCACCACGATGGCGGGGGCTCCAGATACGCAGTATTTT.

This clone has just a few counts. The V and J genes are TRBV7-9 and TRBJ1-1; maybe TRBD1 (5 bases). V was trimmed by 0 bases and J by 4 bases, leaving 9 bases between them. CDR1 is SEHNR and CDR2 is FQNEAQ in the germline V gene (reference sequence). This CDR3 spans 14 amino acids. The CDR3 nucleotides read TGTGCCAGCAGCTTAGCGGTGGGGGGCACTGAAGCTTTCTTT. It translates to CASSLAVGGTEAFF. The variable domain in full, with the rest retrieved from reference TRBV7-9 and TRBJ1-1, is DTGVSQNPRHKITKRGQNVTFRCDPISEHNRLYWYRQTLGQGPEFLTYFQNEAQLEKSRLLSDRFSAERPKGSFSTLEIQRTEQGDSAMYLCASSLAVGGTEAFFGQGTRLTVV.

The chain recombines TRBV11-3 with TRBJ2-3; 7 bases align to TRBD2. With 2 bases clipped from V and 3 bases from J, the junction kept 8 bases outside the gene matches. This CDR3 region has 16 residues. Looked up from germline, CDR1 is SGHNT and CDR2 is YENEEA. CDR3 sequence reads: CASSLRSGVGTDTQYF. The CDR3 DNA reads as TGTGCCAGCAGCTTAAGGAGCGGGGTAGGGACAGATACGCAGTATTTT.

This chain links TRBV12-5 with TRBJ2-2; 8 nucleotides agree with TRBD1. V trimming: 2 bases; J trimming: 5 bases; junction bases outside the gene matches: 7. The length of the CDR3 is 16 residues. Germline CDR1 reads LGHNT; CDR2 reads FRNRAP. In DNA, the CDR3 is TGTGCTAGTGGTTTGCGAGACAGGGGAACAACCGGGGAGCTGTTTTTT. Amino acids: CASGLRDRGTTGELFF. Full variable domain (remainder filled in from reference TRBV12-5 and TRBJ2-2): DARVTQTPRHKVTEMGQEVTMRCQPILGHNTVFWYRQTMMQGLELLAYFRNRAPLDDSGMPKDRFSAEMPDATLATLKIQPSEPRDSAVYFCASGLRDRGTTGELFFGEGSRLTVL.

This chain links TRBV5-1 with TRBJ1-6, with TRBD1 identical over 9 bases. Germline values: CDR1 SGHRS, CDR2 YFSETQ. J was trimmed by 7 bases and V by 0 bases; bases with no gene match: 2. The CDR3 spans 15 residues. This CDR3 reads CASSLAGTGNSPLHF. Here the CDR3 DNA reads TGCGCCAGCAGCTTGGCCGGGACAGGGAATTCACCCCTCCACTTT.

The rearrangement joins TRBV7-9 to TRBJ1-2, with TRBD1 as a possible D gene (5 bases). Trimming took 5 bases from V and 3 from J, leaving 10 bases between them. This CDR3 contains 13 residues. Germline V gene data show CDR1 as SEHNR and CDR2 as FQNEAQ (reference sequence). The CDR3 nucleotides read TGTGCCAGCAGCGGCCAGGGTCACTATGGCTACACCTTC. This translates into CASSGQGHYGYTF.

The CDR3, as DNA: TGCGCCAGCAGCCCTCTTCACAGGACAGTGGGGCGGAGTACTGAAGCTTTCTTT. This translates into CASSPLHRTVGRSTEAFF. The chain couples TRBV5-1 to TRBJ1-1, with TRBD1 as a possible D gene (6 bases). Per the germline V gene, CDR1 is SGHRS and CDR2 is YFSETQ. The CDR3 length is 18 residues. With 4 bases removed from V and 5 bases from J, the gap between germline ends came to 27 bases.

The CDR3 region is CASNPSLAGAGEQFF. CDR3 bases: TGTGCCAGCAACCCATCCCTAGCGGGGGCGGGTGAGCAGTTCTTC. This chain joins TRBV27 and TRBJ2-1; 10 bases are a match to TRBD2. V was pared by 7 bases and J by 9 bases, with 12 bases of the junction left unmatched. The CDR3 sequence is 15 residues long. Germline lookup yields CDR1 MNHEY and CDR2 SMNVEV (reference sequence).

The V gene is TRBV7-2, the J gene TRBJ2-3; 11 bases are a match to TRBD1. Germline loops: CDR1 SGHTA, CDR2 FQGNSA. The CDR3 has 15 amino acids. After removal of 4 bases from V and 3 bases from J, the junction contained 3 bases not matched to a gene. This chain's CDR3 is CASSSWDRGTDTQYF. CDR3 bases: TGTGCCAGCAGCTCATGGGACAGGGGGACAGATACGCAGTATTTT.

This sequence joins TRBV10-1 and TRBJ1-1; weak D call: TRBD1 (5 bases). V lost 2 bases and J 5 bases, leaving 15 bases between the germline ends. The CDR3 covers 15 residues. Germline assignment: CDR1 WNHNN and CDR2 SYGVQD (reference sequence). The CDR3 DNA reads TGCGCCAGCAGTGAGGGGAAGGGGATGTGGACTGAAGCTTTCTTT. It encodes CASSEGKGMWTEAFF.

V is TRBV27 and J is TRBJ1-4; D is unresolved. Germline values: CDR1 MNHEY, CDR2 SMNVEV (reference sequence). The V and J ends lost 5 bases and 8 bases respectively, with 15 bases between them. The CDR3 covers 14 residues. CDR3 sequence: CASSPVSFMEKLFF. DNA of the CDR3: TGTGCCAGCAGTCCGGTCTCCTTCATGGAAAAACTGTTTTTT.

CDR3 in amino acids: CASSPEAGGSDEQFF. In nucleotides, the CDR3 is TGTGCCAGCAGCCCCGAGGCGGGGGGGTCTGATGAGCAGTTCTTC. The rearrangement uses TRBV6-7 and TRBJ2-1, with TRBD2 matching over 9 bases. TRBV6-7 is marked as an open reading frame, function uncertain. The CDR3 length is 15 residues. V dropped 6 bases and J dropped 8; count of bases not matched to a gene: 11.

The J gene is TRBJ1-5, the V gene TRBV7-4; D remains unclear. The length of the CDR3 is 13 residues. Germline-derived CDR1 and CDR2 are SGHVT and SQSDAQ. Deletions cut 4 bases from V and 3 bases from J, with 7 bases between. CDR3 DNA: TGTGCCAGCAGCTACCAGGCCAATCAGCCCCAGCATTTT. Translated: CASSYQANQPQHF.

The gene calls are TRBV6-5 and TRBJ1-1; D is uncertain. V lost 0 bases and J 1 base, leaving 6 bases between the germline ends. CDR3 size: 14 residues. Germline lookup yields CDR1 MNHEY and CDR2 SVGAGI. This chain's CDR3 is CASSYSHQNTEAFF. CDR3 bases: TGTGCCAGCAGTTACTCACACCAGAACACTGAAGCTTTCTTT.

The V call is TRBV2, the J call TRBJ1-4; 11 positions agree with TRBD1. Unmatched junction bases numbered 3, after V lost 6 bases and J lost 3 bases. This CDR3 contains 15 residues. CDR1 and CDR2 from the germline V gene are SNHLY and FYNNEI. DNA of the CDR3: TGTGCCAGCAGGGACAGGGGGCGCTCTAATGAAAAACTGTTTTTT. It codes for CASRDRGRSNEKLFF. The full variable domain, rest sourced from reference TRBV2 and TRBJ1-4, is EPEVTQTPSHQVTQMGQEVILRCVPISNHLYFYWYRQILGQKVEFLVSFYNNEISEKSEIFDDQFSVERPDGSNFTLKIRSTKLEDSAMYFCASRDRGRSNEKLFFGSGTQLSVL.

V usage is TRBV27 and J usage is TRBJ2-7, with TRBD1 as a possible D gene (5 bases). Per the germline V gene, CDR1 is MNHEY and CDR2 is SMNVEV (reference sequence). V gave up 4 bases and J gave up 2 bases, with 15 bases separating them. The CDR3 runs to 15 residues. The CDR3 sequence: CASSSGKEGTYEQYF. In DNA, the CDR3 is TGTGCCAGCAGTTCAGGGAAGGAAGGAACCTACGAGCAGTACTTC.

The sample holds a few counts of this clone. The CDR3 is CASSLGGGTGANVLTF. In nucleotides, the CDR3 is TGTGCCAGCAGCTTAGGGGGGGGAACTGGGGCCAACGTCCTGACTTTC. V is TRBV13 and J is TRBJ2-6; D perhaps matches TRBD2 (6 bases). Trimming removed 0 bases from V and 2 bases from J, with 8 bases in between. Germline values: CDR1 PRHDT, CDR2 FYEKMQ (reference sequence). This CDR3 has 16 amino acids.

V and J are TRBV1 and TRBJ1-4; the table names TRBD1, a call not compared with the DNA. TRBV1 is marked as a pseudogene. The CDR3 contains 15 residues. This chain's CDR3 is CTSSEGVPTNEKLFF. The CDR3 DNA follows: TGCACCAGCAGCGAGGGGGTCCCAACTAATGAAAAACTGTTTTTT.

This chain links TRBV10-2 with TRBJ2-5, with D maybe TRBD1 (5 bases). CDR3 length equals 14 residues. Germline assignment: CDR1 WSHSY and CDR2 SAAADI. V shed 2 bases and J shed 3 bases, with 10 bases lying between them. CDR3 amino acids: CASSENGREETQYF. In nucleotides, the CDR3 is TGCGCCAGCAGTGAGAATGGCAGGGAAGAGACCCAGTACTTC.

This chain connects TRBV19 to TRBJ1-2; TRBD1 matches 9 bases. CDR3 size: 15 residues. Germline CDR1 reads LNHDA; CDR2 reads SQIVND (reference sequence). After removal of 4 bases from V and 4 bases from J, the junction contained 7 bases not matched to a gene. The CDR3 spells CASSTHRGLGYGYTF. Written as DNA, the CDR3 is TGTGCCAGTAGTACACACAGGGGGCTGGGCTATGGCTACACCTTC.

This chain links TRBV9 with TRBJ1-1; D is perhaps TRBD1 (6 bases). Germline CDR1 is SGDLS and CDR2 is YYNGEE. V was pared by 4 bases and J by 10 bases, with 20 bases between. This CDR3 has 14 amino acids. CDR3 DNA: TGTGCCAGCAGCCTCAACGACAGGCCTACGGGAGCTTTCTTT. Its protein product is CASSLNDRPTGAFF.